These 15 T cell receptor beta chains came from one sample sequenced in a study of shared clonotypes between healthy human individuals. Profiled with immunoSEQ multiplex PCR; TCRdb holds only in-frame clones, not every one. The data show 550,000 to 850,000 clones, over 65% seen once. Sequencing was done on a sample of memory CD4+ T cells sorted from blood. Subset given: CD45RA-negative fraction. Every receptor here comes from a woman aged 25 to 45 in good health.

V usage is TRBV21-1 and J usage is TRBJ2-7. TRBV21-1 is shown as a pseudogene. The CDR3 is 16 residues long. In DNA, the CDR3 is TGTGCCAGCAGCAGGGAGGGGGACAGAATCTTCTACGAGCAGTACTTC. Translated: CASSREGDRIFYEQYF.

The rearrangement joins TRBV25-1 to TRBJ2-7; 7 bases line up with TRBD2. V shed 4 bases, J shed 5 bases, and the junction held 8 bases outside the gene matches. The CDR3 extends over 14 amino acids. The germline V gene has CDR1 MGHDK and CDR2 SYGVNS. CDR3 loop: CASSGEGGPNEQYF. The CDR3 DNA is TGTGCCAGCAGTGGGGAGGGAGGGCCCAACGAGCAGTACTTC.

The J gene is TRBJ2-7, the V gene TRBV18; possible D gene TRBD1, 6 bases. The germline CDR1 and CDR2 sequences are KGHSH and LQKENI. CDR3 length: 13 residues. Deletions cut 0 bases from V and 6 bases from J, with 9 bases between. The CDR3 here is CASSPPGAGEQYF. In nucleotides, the CDR3 is TGTGCCAGCTCACCACCGGGGGCCGGCGAGCAGTACTTC. Full variable domain (rest looked up from reference TRBV18 and TRBJ2-7): NAGVMQNPRHLVRRRGQEARLRCSPMKGHSHVYWYRQLPEEGLKFMVYLQKENIIDESGMPKERFSAEFPKEGPSILRIQQVVRGDSAAYFCASSPPGAGEQYFGPGTRLTVT.

This clone was counted between two and nine times. The J gene is TRBJ2-2, the V gene TRBV7-9, with D unresolved. CDR3 length: 17 residues. CDR1 and CDR2 from the germline V gene are SEHNR and FQNEAQ (reference sequence). Trimming took 0 bases from V and 1 from J, leaving 12 bases between them. DNA for the CDR3: TGTGCCAGCAGCTTAGCTGGGATGTTAAGGAACACCGGGGAGCTGTTTTTT. It is translated as CASSLAGMLRNTGELFF.

The chain has TRBV28 and TRBJ2-6, with D perhaps assigned TRBD1 or TRBD2 (5 bases each). This CDR3 contains 16 residues. CDR1 MDHEN and CDR2 SYDVKM come from the germline V gene. Trimming removed 2 bases from V and 2 bases from J, with 10 bases in between. CDR3 region: CASSLSGGTGANVLTF. CDR3 in DNA: TGTGCCAGCAGTTTAAGTGGGGGTACTGGGGCCAACGTCCTGACTTTC.

This clone appeared a few times. The V call is TRBV2, the J call TRBJ1-2; D is perhaps TRBD1 (5 bases). The germline V gene encodes CDR1 SNHLY and CDR2 FYNNEI. This CDR3 contains 12 residues. Trimming pared 6 bases from V and 3 bases from J, leaving 8 bases between. The CDR3 is CASRPRDYGYTF. The CDR3 DNA reads as TGTGCCAGCAGGCCCAGGGACTATGGCTACACCTTC. Combining the CDR3 with reference TRBV2 and TRBJ1-2 gives the whole variable domain EPEVTQTPSHQVTQMGQEVILRCVPISNHLYFYWYRQILGQKVEFLVSFYNNEISEKSEIFDDQFSVERPDGSNFTLKIRSTKLEDSAMYFCASRPRDYGYTFGSGTRLTVV.

The rearrangement joins TRBV2 to TRBJ1-2; 8 bases are shared with TRBD1. The CDR3 spans 14 residues. Trimming at V came to 6 bases and at J to 3 bases, leaving 6 bases not matched to a gene. From germline, CDR1 is SNHLY and CDR2 FYNNEI. The CDR3: CASRETGVDYGYTF. Written as DNA, the CDR3 is TGTGCCAGCAGGGAGACAGGGGTGGACTATGGCTACACCTTC.

The J gene is TRBJ1-5, the V gene TRBV28, with 10 bases that match TRBD1. Looked up from germline, CDR1 is MDHEN and CDR2 is SYDVKM. The V and J ends lost 1 base and 8 bases, in that order; junction bases with no gene match: 14. CDR3 length: 18 amino acids. The CDR3 loop reads CASSLLVGGTGASKPQHF. In DNA form, the CDR3 reads TGTGCCAGCAGTTTATTAGTCGGGGGGACAGGGGCCTCTAAGCCCCAGCATTTT.

The chain carries TRBV28 and TRBJ2-1, with TRBD2 identical over 10 bases. The CDR3 has 13 amino acids. The ends lost 6 bases at V and 8 bases at J; junction bases unmatched: 4. Germline CDR1 MDHEN, CDR2 SYDVKM. The CDR3 DNA reads TGTGCCAGCAGCAAAGCGGGAGGGTATGAGCAGTTCTTC. Protein product: CASSKAGGYEQFF.

Ten or more counts support this clone. This chain joins TRBV4-1 and TRBJ1-1; D is unresolved. Germline V lookup: CDR1 MGHRA, CDR2 YSYEKL. The CDR3 runs to 12 residues. The V gene lost 1 base and the J gene lost 11 bases, with 11 bases spanning the gap. This CDR3 is CASSQASMGAFF. The CDR3 DNA is TGCGCCAGCAGCCAAGCTTCGATGGGGGCTTTCTTT.

This clone was recorded at least ten times. The rearrangement joins TRBV6-5 to TRBJ2-5, with 9 nucleotides matching TRBD2. Germline loops: CDR1 MNHEY, CDR2 SVGAGI. V shed 2 bases and J 1 base; nucleotides not matched to a gene: 5. The CDR3 extends over 16 amino acids. The CDR3 sequence is CASSYDPSGTQETQYF. CDR3 nucleotide sequence: TGTGCCAGCAGTTACGATCCTAGCGGGACCCAAGAGACCCAGTACTTC.

The V gene is TRBV7-2, the J gene TRBJ1-1, with D possibly matching TRBD1 (5 bases). Trimming took 5 bases from V and 0 from J, leaving 13 bases between them. CDR1 is SGHTA, CDR2 FQGNSA, per germline. This CDR3 is built from 15 residues. The CDR3 DNA reads TGTGCCAGCAGCACTTCCGGGACTTTGAACACTGAAGCTTTCTTT. Protein: CASSTSGTLNTEAFF.

The chain links TRBV2 to TRBJ1-2, with a weak D call TRBD1 (5 bases). Trimming took 3 bases from V and 4 from J, leaving 15 bases between them. The CDR3 is 15 residues long. Germline V gene sequence: CDR1 SNHLY, CDR2 FYNNEI. The CDR3 is CASSDSRSRGYGYTF. Here the CDR3 DNA reads TGTGCCAGCAGTGATTCAAGGTCGAGGGGCTATGGCTACACCTTC.

The DNA of the CDR3 is TGTGCCAGCAGCGGTAGGACAGGGGTGTCTGCTGAAGCTTTCTTT. Its protein product is CASSGRTGVSAEAFF. The chain combines TRBV7-8 with TRBJ1-1, with 9 nucleotides matching TRBD1. Germline-derived CDR1 and CDR2 are SGHVS and FQNEAQ. Trimming took 5 bases from V and 6 from J; bases not matched to a gene: 10. The CDR3 has 15 residues.

This clone was counted ten times or more. This chain links TRBV5-1 with TRBJ2-7; D gene ambiguous. V gave up 5 bases and J gave up 7 bases, with 16 bases separating them. Germline V gives CDR1 SGHRS, CDR2 YFSETQ. The CDR3 is 13 residues long. CDR3 sequence: CASRLNDGEEQYF. DNA for the CDR3: TGCGCCAGCAGGTTAAACGACGGAGAGGAGCAGTACTTC.